The 25 T cell receptor beta chains given below trace back to one sample, sequenced in a study of shared clonotypes between healthy human individuals. Profiling relied on immunoSEQ multiplex PCR, and the TCRdb table lists in-frame clones only, not all of them. The sample holds around 1,100,000 clones, approximately 77% seen once. The sample consisted of memory CD4+ T cells from PBMCs. The subset here: CD45RA-negative fraction. The receptors here all came from a man aged 18 to 29 in good health. Some clones in this sample may be carry-over from other donors' samples.

This chain's CDR3 is CASSLRRDTEAFF. The CDR3 DNA reads TGTGCCAGCAGCTTACGTCGGGACACTGAAGCTTTCTTT. The chain links TRBV7-6 to TRBJ1-1, with D uncertain. CDR1 and CDR2 (germline): SGHVS, FNYEAQ. V was shortened by 2 bases and J by 3 bases, with 7 bases between the two germline ends. The CDR3 totals 13 residues. Complete variable domain (other parts from reference TRBV7-6 and TRBJ1-1): GAGVSQSPRYKVTKRGQDVALRCDPISGHVSLYWYRQALGQGPEFLTYFNYEAQQDKSGLPNDRFSAERPEGSISTLTIQRTEQRDSAMYRCASSLRRDTEAFFGQGTRLTVV.

This clone was observed a few times. The V gene is TRBV7-9, the J gene TRBJ2-1; 7 nucleotides align to TRBD1. The CDR3 runs 14 residues. V shed 1 base, J shed 10 bases, and the junction held 7 bases outside the gene matches. Germline V gene data show CDR1 as SEHNR and CDR2 as FQNEAQ (reference sequence). The CDR3 nucleotides are TGTGCCAGCAGCTTAGGGGGGACAGCGTTCGAGCAGTTCTTC. Its protein product is CASSLGGTAFEQFF.

This clone was seen a few times. This rearrangement joins TRBV9 to TRBJ1-1; D unresolved. The V end lost 6 bases, the J end lost 7 bases, and 22 bases lay between the germline ends. Germline V lookup: CDR1 SGDLS, CDR2 YYNGEE. The CDR3 has 15 amino acids. The CDR3 region is CASTISGSSAGEAFF. In nucleotides, the CDR3 is TGTGCCAGCACCATTTCGGGCTCTTCGGCGGGTGAAGCTTTCTTT.

The rearrangement uses TRBV6-1 and TRBJ2-5, with D uncertain. The germline CDR1 and CDR2 sequences are MNHNS and SASEGT. Trimming stripped 8 bases from V and 0 bases from J, with 10 bases between. This CDR3 is 13 amino acids long. The CDR3: CASAVKYQETQYF. CDR3 bases: TGTGCCAGCGCCGTAAAGTACCAAGAGACCCAGTACTTC.

As to this clone: Possible read error: a much larger clone is one base away. Other DNA sequences in the same sample also yield this CDR3. The chain joins TRBV9 to TRBJ1-4; D is undetermined. V dropped 2 bases and J dropped 0 bases, with 8 bases sitting between them. The germline V gene encodes CDR1 SGDLS and CDR2 YYNGEE. The CDR3 totals 15 residues. The CDR3 is CASSVYGATNEKLFF. The CDR3 DNA reads as TGTGCCAGCAGCGTTTACGGGGCAACTAATGAAAAACTGTTTTTT.

V gene TRBV19 combines with J gene TRBJ1-2; D perhaps matches TRBD1 (6 bases). The CDR3 has 12 amino acids. CDR1 and CDR2 from the germline V gene are LNHDA and SQIVND (reference sequence). With 7 bases removed from V and 6 bases from J, the gap between germline ends came to 12 bases. The CDR3 nucleotides are TGTGCCAGTATGAACAGGGTCGATGGCTACACCTTC. Its translation is CASMNRVDGYTF.

This chain links TRBV7-3 with TRBJ2-2; the match to TRBD2 covers 8 bases. This CDR3 spans 14 amino acids. The trim removed 4 bases at V and 3 bases at J, leaving 1 base unmatched. The germline V gene encodes CDR1 SGHTA and CDR2 FQGTGA. CDR3: CASSWGLDTGELFF. Written as DNA, the CDR3 is TGTGCCAGCAGCTGGGGACTAGACACCGGGGAGCTGTTTTTT.

A single count supports this clone. This chain connects TRBV29-1 to TRBJ2-1; TRBD2 matches at 8 bases. V gave up 5 bases and J gave up 6 bases; unmatched junction bases: 18. Germline assignment: CDR1 SQVTM and CDR2 ANQGSEA. This CDR3 region has 17 residues. The CDR3 DNA is TGCAGCGTTAAAGGGGACGGGAGGGGTTTTTGGGGCAATGAGCAGTTCTTC. Protein sequence: CSVKGDGRGFWGNEQFF.

V and J are TRBV7-9 and TRBJ2-7, with D perhaps matching TRBD1 (5 bases). The CDR3 is made up of 14 amino acids. Germline CDR1 reads SEHNR; CDR2 reads FQNEAQ (reference sequence). Trimming took 1 base from V and 2 from J, leaving 9 bases between them. CDR3 coding DNA: TGTGCCAGCAGCTTAGGCAGGGTCGCCTACGAGCAGTACTTC. Translated, it gives CASSLGRVAYEQYF.

V gene TRBV11-2 combines with J gene TRBJ2-2; 14 positions agree with TRBD2. The CDR3 has 16 residues. V lost 5 bases, J lost 6 bases, and 5 bases stayed unmatched. From germline, CDR1 is SGHAT and CDR2 FQNNGV. CDR3 residues: CASSPQGLAGAGELFF. The CDR3 coding sequence is TGTGCCAGCAGCCCCCAGGGACTAGCGGGGGCCGGGGAGCTGTTTTTT. Complete variable domain (other parts from reference TRBV11-2 and TRBJ2-2): EAGVAQSPRYKIIEKRQSVAFWCNPISGHATLYWYQQILGQGPKLLIQFQNNGVVDDSQLPKDRFSAERLKGVDSTLKIQPAKLEDSAVYLCASSPQGLAGAGELFFGEGSRLTVL.

The chain links TRBV7-2 to TRBJ2-2; D perhaps matches TRBD1 (5 bases). This CDR3 has 15 residues. V lost 1 base and J lost 4, with 10 bases in between. Looked up from germline, CDR1 is SGHTA and CDR2 is FQGNSA. CDR3 region: CASSLEQAVTGELFF. The CDR3 DNA reads as TGTGCCAGCAGCTTAGAACAGGCAGTCACCGGGGAGCTGTTTTTT.

This chain joins TRBV7-8 and TRBJ2-1; 10 nucleotides match TRBD2. Losses at the gene ends were 5 bases for V and 6 bases for J; bases not matched to a gene: 7. The CDR3 runs to 15 residues. From germline, CDR1 is SGHVS and CDR2 FQNEAQ. Written as DNA, the CDR3 is TGTGCCAGCAGCCCTGGAAGGACTAGCGGCAATGAGCAGTTCTTC. Translation: CASSPGRTSGNEQFF.

V gene TRBV28 combines with J gene TRBJ1-2; 8 nucleotides match TRBD1. V was clipped by 6 bases and J by 2 bases; unmatched bases: 11. The CDR3 is made up of 16 amino acids. Germline V gene lookup returns CDR1 MDHEN and CDR2 SYDVKM. CDR3 sequence: CASRSGTGSPNYGYTF. CDR3 bases: TGTGCCAGCAGATCCGGGACAGGTTCGCCGAACTATGGCTACACCTTC.

This chain uses TRBV7-2 with TRBJ1-5; D call uncertain. This CDR3 has 16 residues. Trimming removed 2 bases from V and 0 bases from J, with 11 bases in between. Per the germline V gene, CDR1 is SGHTA and CDR2 is FQGNSA. CDR3 region: CASSLMGSYSNQPQHF. CDR3 sequence (DNA): TGTGCCAGCAGCTTAATGGGGAGTTATAGCAATCAGCCCCAGCATTTT. The full variable domain, completed using reference TRBV7-2 and TRBJ1-5, is GAGVSQSPSNKVTEKGKDVELRCDPISGHTALYWYRQSLGQGLEFLIYFQGNSAPDKSGLPSDRFSAERTGGSVSTLTIQRTQQEDSAVYLCASSLMGSYSNQPQHFGDGTRLSIL.

The chain carries TRBV18 and TRBJ2-7; D unresolved. This CDR3 comprises 14 residues. V was shortened by 0 bases and J by 5 bases, with 11 bases between the two germline ends. Germline assignment: CDR1 KGHSH and CDR2 LQKENI. This CDR3 is CASSPPGIGHEQYF. Here the CDR3 DNA reads TGTGCCAGCTCACCACCGGGTATAGGCCACGAGCAGTACTTC.

The gene calls are TRBV5-8 and TRBJ2-2; D possibly corresponds to TRBD2 (6 bases). This CDR3 spans 14 amino acids. CDR1 and CDR2 (germline): SGHTS, YDEGEE. The ends were cut back, 4 bases at V and 7 bases at J, with 14 bases in the middle. The CDR3 reads CASSPGTARGELFF. Here the CDR3 DNA reads TGTGCCAGCAGCCCAGGGACTGCCCGCGGGGAGCTGTTTTTT. Using reference TRBV5-8 and TRBJ2-2 for the parts outside the CDR3, the full variable domain is EAGVTQSPTHLIKTRGQQATLRCSPISGHTSVYWYQQALGLGLQFLLWYDEGEERNRGNFPPRFSGRQFPNYSSELNVNALELEDSALYLCASSPGTARGELFFGEGSRLTVL.

This clone is a singleton in its sample. The chain carries TRBV30 and TRBJ2-7; TRBD2 matches at 10 bases. The J call is doubtful: the DNA matches TRBJ2-5 better. The germline gives CDR1 GTSNPN, CDR2 SVGIG (reference sequence). CDR3 length: 14 amino acids. CDR3 region: CAWTSGSFQETQYF. DNA for the CDR3: TGTGCCTGGACTAGCGGGAGCTTTCAGGAGACCCAGTACTTC.

Turning to this clone: Other DNA variants within this sample encode the same CDR3. CDR3 sequence: CASSLGQPSGANVLTF. CDR3 bases: TGCGCCAGCAGCCTAGGACAGCCGTCTGGGGCCAACGTCCTGACTTTC. This chain connects TRBV5-1 to TRBJ2-6; possibly TRBD1 for D (6 bases). Germline V CDR1 and CDR2: SGHRS, YFSETQ. V lost 4 bases and J 1 base, leaving 12 bases between the germline ends. The CDR3 has 16 residues.

CDR3 DNA: TGTGCCAGCAGCTTATACAGACTAGCGGGAGGAAGAAATGAGCAGTTCTTC. It is translated as CASSLYRLAGGRNEQFF. The chain joins TRBV7-8 to TRBJ2-1; 13 positions agree with TRBD2. The V gene's germline CDR1 is SGHVS and CDR2 FQNEAQ. The CDR3 has 17 amino acids. J lost 7 bases, V lost 2 bases, and 8 bases had no gene match.

In regard to this clone: Other nucleotide sequences from this sample produce the same CDR3. J is TRBJ1-5 and V is TRBV19; 7 bases line up with TRBD1. Germline CDR1 is LNHDA and CDR2 is SQIVND (reference sequence). The CDR3 length is 16 residues. V trimming: 3 bases; J trimming: 1 base; junction bases outside the gene matches: 6. CDR3 nucleotide sequence: TGTGCCAGTAGTATCTTGACAGGGAGAAGCAATCAGCCCCAGCATTTT. Translating gives CASSILTGRSNQPQHF.

In this sample, this clone turned up once. V usage is TRBV5-4 and J usage is TRBJ2-2, with TRBD1 matching 7 bases. Germline V gives CDR1 SGHNT, CDR2 YYREEE (reference sequence). The J segment lost 2 bases and the V segment lost 4 bases, leaving 5 bases of the junction unmatched. There are 15 residues in the CDR3. The CDR3 sequence is CASSRLGGNTGELFF. CDR3 bases: TGTGCCAGCAGCCGGCTAGGGGGCAACACCGGGGAGCTGTTTTTT.

V gene TRBV5-6 combines with J gene TRBJ2-2, with D tentatively TRBD1 (5 bases). This CDR3 has 16 residues. V shed 4 bases and J shed 3 bases, with 16 bases lying between them. CDR1 and CDR2 from the germline V gene are SGHDT and YYEEEE. In nucleotides, the CDR3 is TGTGCCAGCAGCCGCCTAACAGCCAGGGACACCGGGGAGCTGTTTTTT. It encodes CASSRLTARDTGELFF.

This chain uses TRBV15 with TRBJ1-4; D not certain. Looked up from germline, CDR1 is LNHNV and CDR2 is YYDKDF (reference sequence). This CDR3 region has 18 residues. Trimming took 4 bases from V and 3 from J, leaving 21 bases between them. CDR3 sequence reads: CATSIIVFSGMANEKLFF. In DNA form, the CDR3 reads TGTGCCACCAGCATTATCGTTTTCTCCGGCATGGCTAATGAAAAACTGTTTTTT.

This clone was seen only a few times. The rearrangement joins TRBV19 to TRBJ2-3, with TRBD2 matching over 8 bases. The CDR3 length is 19 residues. CDR1 and CDR2 from the germline V gene are LNHDA and SQIVND (reference sequence). V lost 3 bases and J lost 1; bases outside the gene matches: 15. CDR3 sequence: CASSIPSGGSYWGTDTQYF. For the CDR3, the DNA is TGTGCCAGTAGTATCCCCAGCGGGGGTAGCTATTGGGGCACAGATACGCAGTATTTT.

The chain uses TRBV4-2 and TRBJ1-5; no clear D. The V end lost 1 base, the J end lost 7 bases, and 11 bases lay between the germline ends. The CDR3 is made up of 14 amino acids. CDR1 is LGHNA and CDR2 is YNFKEQ in the germline V gene. In nucleotides, the CDR3 is TGTGCCAGCAGCCAAGGGGTAAGAGGACAGCCCCAGCATTTT. Translation gives CASSQGVRGQPQHF.